The rows below give T cell receptor beta chains drawn from one sample of a study of blood T cell repertoires in COVID-19. This table comes from immunoSEQ multiplex PCR, and its TCRdb copy is limited to in-frame clones, with some not included. The repertoire includes roughly 150,000 clones, 80% of them detected once, and 4.5% to 7.5% sits in the top ten. What was sequenced was PBMCs or T cells enriched from blood (not recorded which). These receptors were obtained from a man aged 40-50 years who had recovered from COVID-19. CDR3s include the opening cysteine and the closing phenylalanine or tryptophan. The D gene is left open where the match is weak. For some rows the clone size is stated as once, few or many, or as a class when expanded; others skip it.

cdr3_nt cdr3_aa j_call d_call clone_size v_call
TGTGCCAGCACCTTGGACAGGGCCGTGGCGGGGGAGCTGTTTTTT CASTLDRAVAGELFF TRBJ2-2 TRBD1 NA TRBV7-2
TGCGCCAGCAGCTTCCTAGCGGGGCCCTCTGGGGCCAACGTCCTGACTTTC CASSFLAGPSGANVLTF TRBJ2-6 TRBD2 NA TRBV5-1
TGCAGTGCTAGTCTCCGGGTAGAGTATGGCTACACCTTC CSASLRVEYGYTF TRBJ1-2 NA NA TRBV20-1
TGTGCCAGCAGGGGACAGGGCCCCAATCAGCCCCAGCATTTT CASRGQGPNQPQHF TRBJ1-5 TRBD1 NA TRBV6-5
TGTGCCAGCAGTTTATTACAGGGGGGAGGTGAAAAACTGTTTTTT CASSLLQGGGEKLFF TRBJ1-4 TRBD1 NA TRBV28
TGTGCCAGCAGCCCAAGACAGGGCCCGAACACTGAAGCTTTCTTT CASSPRQGPNTEAFF TRBJ1-1 TRBD1 NA TRBV9
TGTGCCAGTAGCAGTGAACAGGGGCCTCACACTGAAGCTTTCTTT CASSSEQGPHTEAFF TRBJ1-1 TRBD1 NA TRBV19
TGTGCCAGCTCACCACCTACCACGGGAGATACGCAGTATTTT CASSPPTTGDTQYF TRBJ2-3 NA NA TRBV18
TGTGCCACCGAAAGTAGGACGGGGAGCAATGAGCAGTTCTTC CATESRTGSNEQFF TRBJ2-1 NA NA TRBV10-3
TGTGCCAGCAGCTTATTCGACAATGAGCAGTTCTTC CASSLFDNEQFF TRBJ2-1 NA NA TRBV11-2
TGCAGCGTTGGGGGAGGTGGGGAGACCCAGTACTTC CSVGGGGETQYF TRBJ2-5 NA NA TRBV29-1
TGTGCCAGCAGATTAGCGGGGGCCGGGGAGCTGTTTTTT CASRLAGAGELFF TRBJ2-2 TRBD2 NA TRBV27
TGTGCCAGCAGCTCCCGTGACAGGGGGGGCACTGAAGCTTTCTTT CASSSRDRGGTEAFF TRBJ1-1 TRBD1 NA TRBV3-1/TRBV3-2
TGCGCCAGCAGCTTGGGGCAGAATTCACCCCTCCACTTT CASSLGQNSPLHF TRBJ1-6 NA NA TRBV5-1
TGTGCCAGCAGTTACTCGGATAGGGGGCCCGGGGAGCTGTTTTTT CASSYSDRGPGELFF TRBJ2-2 TRBD1 NA TRBV6-5
TGTGCCAGCAGCCAGCTAGCGGGGGCCCTGACAGATACGCAGTATTTT CASSQLAGALTDTQYF TRBJ2-3 TRBD2 NA TRBV7-2
TGTGCCAGCAGCGAACAGGGGGCCCTTCATGGCTACACCTTC CASSEQGALHGYTF TRBJ1-2 TRBD1 NA TRBV7-3
TGTGCCAGCAGCATTGACCCGGGACTAGCGGGGCGCGAGACCCAGTACTTC CASSIDPGLAGRETQYF TRBJ2-5 TRBD2 NA TRBV7-2
TGTGCCAGCAGTTCCCATTCGGACAGGGTTTATAATTCACCCCTCCACTTT CASSSHSDRVYNSPLHF TRBJ1-6 TRBD1 NA TRBV27
TGTGCCAGCAGCCAACCTAGCGGGTACTCCTACGAGCAGTACTTC CASSQPSGYSYEQYF TRBJ2-7 TRBD2 once TRBV3-1/TRBV3-2
TGTGCCAGCAGTTCAGACACCTCTTTCTATGGCTACACCTTC CASSSDTSFYGYTF TRBJ1-2 NA NA TRBV6-5
TGTGCCAGCAGCTTATCTAGCGGGGCGGAAGATACGCAGTATTTT CASSLSSGAEDTQYF TRBJ2-3 TRBD2 NA TRBV5-4
TGTGCCAGCTCACCGGGACAGGGTGGACCCCCAGATACGCAGTATTTT CASSPGQGGPPDTQYF TRBJ2-3 TRBD1 NA TRBV18
TGTGCCAGCAGTGAACCCCTCGGGTCAGGGGGCGCGACTTTCTTT CASSEPLGSGGATFF TRBJ1-1 TRBD1 NA TRBV25-1
TGTGCCAGTAGTAAGGGACAGGGCCTTCAGCCCCAGCATTTT CASSKGQGLQPQHF TRBJ1-5 TRBD1 NA TRBV19
TGTGCCAGTAGCGAAAGTCCGGGTCTAAGTCGCAATGAGCAGTTCTTC CASSESPGLSRNEQFF TRBJ2-1 NA NA TRBV19
TGTGCCACCAGCAGGCTCGGGGGGGGCATCAATGAGCAGTTCTTC CATSRLGGGINEQFF TRBJ2-1 TRBD2 NA TRBV15
TGTGCCTGGAATTTAGAGGGAGAAAACTATGGCTACACCTTC CAWNLEGENYGYTF TRBJ1-2 NA few TRBV30
TGTGCCAGCAGCCAACCCAGCGGGGGCAGCTCCTACAATGAGCAGTTCTTC CASSQPSGGSSYNEQFF TRBJ2-1 TRBD2 few TRBV4-2
TGTGCCAGCAGTTTATCGTCGGGTGGTGAAGCTTTCTTT CASSLSSGGEAFF TRBJ1-1 NA NA TRBV27
TGTGCCAGCAGCCGTAACACAGGGGCCCGGATCGGCAATGAGCAGTTCTTC CASSRNTGARIGNEQFF TRBJ2-1 TRBD1 NA TRBV11-2
TGTGCCAGCAGCACGAGGGACAGGGGGACCTATGGCTACACCTTC CASSTRDRGTYGYTF TRBJ1-2 TRBD1 few TRBV13
TGCGCCAGCAGCATCGGACTAGCGGGGCTCCTCGAGCAGTTCTTC CASSIGLAGLLEQFF TRBJ2-1 TRBD2 few TRBV5-1
TGTGCCAGCAGACATCTCGGACTAGCGGGGGACAATGAGCAGTTCTTC CASRHLGLAGDNEQFF TRBJ2-1 TRBD2 NA TRBV7-2
TGTGCCAGCAGCTTAGGGCAGACTTACTCCTCGCCCTACGAGCAGTACTTC CASSLGQTYSSPYEQYF TRBJ2-7 NA NA TRBV7-6
TGTGCCAGCAGTTCACAGGGGTTCGGCGAGCAGTACTTC CASSSQGFGEQYF TRBJ2-7 TRBD1 NA TRBV6-5
TGTGCCAGCAGCTTGGCCGGGACAAACTACGAGCAGTACTTC CASSLAGTNYEQYF TRBJ2-7 NA NA TRBV5-5
TGTGCCATCGGCGTAACTAGCGGGGGCCCTGATACGCAGTATTTT CAIGVTSGGPDTQYF TRBJ2-3 TRBD2 NA TRBV10-3
TGTGCCAGCAGCTTCTATGAGGCCCCCACCGGGGAGCTGTTTTTT CASSFYEAPTGELFF TRBJ2-2 NA NA TRBV5-4
TGTGCCAGCAGCCGAGCCTGGGGGGCCTACAATGAGCAGTTCTTC CASSRAWGAYNEQFF TRBJ2-1 NA NA TRBV6-5
TGTGCCAGCTCACCCGGCAGGGGCTATGGCTACACCTTC CASSPGRGYGYTF TRBJ1-2 NA NA TRBV18
TGTGCCAGTAGCCCAGGTAAAGAGAGGAAGCCAGGGCGCCCCTACAATGAGCAGTTCTTC CASSPGKERKPGRPYNEQFF TRBJ2-1 NA NA TRBV19
TGTGCCAGCAGTAGTACATACACCTTACATCAGCCCCAGCATTTT CASSSTYTLHQPQHF TRBJ1-5 NA NA TRBV6-5
TGTGCCAGCAGCTGGGAAGAATGGGGCGAGCAGTTCTTC CASSWEEWGEQFF TRBJ2-1 NA NA TRBV5-5
TGTGCCAGCAGCTTAAACATAGCTTTCTTT CASSLNIAFF TRBJ1-1 NA once TRBV7-3
TGTGCCAGCAGTTGGGGGGGCAATTCACCCCTCCACTTT CASSWGGNSPLHF TRBJ1-6 NA NA TRBV28
TGTGCCAGCAGCCCTCTTGATACTCTGGATACGCAGTATTTT CASSPLDTLDTQYF TRBJ2-3 NA NA TRBV5-6
TGTGCCAGCAGCCCCTCGGGACTCCTCAATGAGCAGTTCTTC CASSPSGLLNEQFF TRBJ2-1 NA NA TRBV9
TGTGCCAGCTCACCCGACCGGGGACAGGACTACAATGAGCAGTTCTTC CASSPDRGQDYNEQFF TRBJ2-1 TRBD1 NA TRBV18